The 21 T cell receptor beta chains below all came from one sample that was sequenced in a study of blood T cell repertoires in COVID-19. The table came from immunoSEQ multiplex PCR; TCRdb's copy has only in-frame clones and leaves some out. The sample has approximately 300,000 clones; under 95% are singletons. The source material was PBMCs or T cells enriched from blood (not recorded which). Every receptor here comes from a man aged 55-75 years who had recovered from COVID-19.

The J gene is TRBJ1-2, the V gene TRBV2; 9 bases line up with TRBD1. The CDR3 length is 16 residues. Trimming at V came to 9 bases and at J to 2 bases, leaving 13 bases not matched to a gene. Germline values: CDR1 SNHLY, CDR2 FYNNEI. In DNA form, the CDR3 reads TGTGCCAGAGAAGAGATAAAGACAGGGGGGAACTATGGCTACACCTTC. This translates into CAREEIKTGGNYGYTF. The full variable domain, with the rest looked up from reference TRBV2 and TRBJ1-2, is EPEVTQTPSHQVTQMGQEVILRCVPISNHLYFYWYRQILGQKVEFLVSFYNNEISEKSEIFDDQFSVERPDGSNFTLKIRSTKLEDSAMYFCAREEIKTGGNYGYTFGSGTRLTVV.

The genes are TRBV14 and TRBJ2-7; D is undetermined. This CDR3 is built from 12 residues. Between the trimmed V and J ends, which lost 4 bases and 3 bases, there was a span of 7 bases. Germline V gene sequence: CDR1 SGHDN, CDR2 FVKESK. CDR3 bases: TGTGCCAGCAGCCCGTCAGGCTACGAGCAGTACTTC. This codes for CASSPSGYEQYF.

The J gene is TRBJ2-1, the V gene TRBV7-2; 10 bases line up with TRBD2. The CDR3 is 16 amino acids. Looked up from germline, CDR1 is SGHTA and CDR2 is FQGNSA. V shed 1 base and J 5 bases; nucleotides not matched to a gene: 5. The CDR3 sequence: CASSLGWTSGNNEQFF. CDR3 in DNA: TGTGCCAGCAGCTTAGGGTGGACTAGCGGAAACAATGAGCAGTTCTTC.

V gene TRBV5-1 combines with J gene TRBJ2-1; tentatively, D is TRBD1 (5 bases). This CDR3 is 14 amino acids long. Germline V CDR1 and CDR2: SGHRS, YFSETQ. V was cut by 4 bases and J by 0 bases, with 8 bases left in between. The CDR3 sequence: CASSPDTSYNEQFF. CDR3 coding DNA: TGCGCCAGCAGCCCGGACACCTCCTACAATGAGCAGTTCTTC.

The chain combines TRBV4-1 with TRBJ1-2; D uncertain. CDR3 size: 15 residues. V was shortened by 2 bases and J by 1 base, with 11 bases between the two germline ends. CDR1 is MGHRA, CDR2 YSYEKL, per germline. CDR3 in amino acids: CASSQPPNFNYGYTF. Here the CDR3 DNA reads TGCGCCAGCAGCCAACCCCCAAACTTTAACTATGGCTACACCTTC.

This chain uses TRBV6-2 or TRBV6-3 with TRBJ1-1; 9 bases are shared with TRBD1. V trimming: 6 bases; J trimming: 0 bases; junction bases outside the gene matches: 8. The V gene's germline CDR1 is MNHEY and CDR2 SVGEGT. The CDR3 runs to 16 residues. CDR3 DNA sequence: TGTGCCAGCAGCCGGGACAGGGAAATACTGAACACTGAAGCTTTCTTT. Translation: CASSRDREILNTEAFF.

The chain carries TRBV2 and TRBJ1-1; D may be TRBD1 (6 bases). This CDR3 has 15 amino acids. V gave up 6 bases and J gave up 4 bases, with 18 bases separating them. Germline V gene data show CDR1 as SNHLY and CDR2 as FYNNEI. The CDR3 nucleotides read TGTGCCAGCAGCCCCGAACCCAGGGGTTCCACTGAAGCTTTCTTT. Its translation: CASSPEPRGSTEAFF.

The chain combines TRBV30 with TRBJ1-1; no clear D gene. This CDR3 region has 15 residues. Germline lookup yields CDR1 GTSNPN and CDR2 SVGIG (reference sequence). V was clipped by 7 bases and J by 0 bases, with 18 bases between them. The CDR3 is CAYHGESPLNTEAFF. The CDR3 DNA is TGTGCCTACCACGGGGAATCCCCCTTGAACACTGAAGCTTTCTTT.

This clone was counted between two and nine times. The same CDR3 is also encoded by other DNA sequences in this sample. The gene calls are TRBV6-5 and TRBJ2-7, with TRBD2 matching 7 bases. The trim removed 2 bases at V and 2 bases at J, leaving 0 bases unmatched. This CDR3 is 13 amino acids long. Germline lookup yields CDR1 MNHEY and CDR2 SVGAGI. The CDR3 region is CASSYGRAYEQYF. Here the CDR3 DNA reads TGTGCCAGCAGTTACGGGAGGGCCTACGAGCAGTACTTC.

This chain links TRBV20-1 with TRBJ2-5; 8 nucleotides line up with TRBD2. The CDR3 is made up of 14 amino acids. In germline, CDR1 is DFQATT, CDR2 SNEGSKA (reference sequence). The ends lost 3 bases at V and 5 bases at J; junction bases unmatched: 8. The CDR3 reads CSASLSGKIETQYF. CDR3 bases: TGCAGTGCTAGTCTTAGCGGGAAGATCGAGACCCAGTACTTC.

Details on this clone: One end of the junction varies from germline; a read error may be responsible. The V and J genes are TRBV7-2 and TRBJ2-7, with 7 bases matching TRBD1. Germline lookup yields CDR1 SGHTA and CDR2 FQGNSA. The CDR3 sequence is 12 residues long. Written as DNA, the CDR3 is TGTGCCAGCAGCTGGGCGACAGGGCTCTTGGACTTC. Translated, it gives CASSWATGLLDF.

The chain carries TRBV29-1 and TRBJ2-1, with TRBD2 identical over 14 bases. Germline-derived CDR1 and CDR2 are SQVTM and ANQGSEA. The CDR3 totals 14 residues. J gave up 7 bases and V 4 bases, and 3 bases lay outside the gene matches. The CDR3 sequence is CSVGGLAGVNEQFF. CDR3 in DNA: TGCAGCGTTGGGGGACTAGCGGGAGTTAATGAGCAGTTCTTC.

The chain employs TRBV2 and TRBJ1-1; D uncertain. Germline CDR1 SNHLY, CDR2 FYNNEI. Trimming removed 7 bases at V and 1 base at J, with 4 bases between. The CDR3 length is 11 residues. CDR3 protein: CASNWNTEAFF. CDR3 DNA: TGTGCCAGCAACTGGAACACTGAAGCTTTCTTT.

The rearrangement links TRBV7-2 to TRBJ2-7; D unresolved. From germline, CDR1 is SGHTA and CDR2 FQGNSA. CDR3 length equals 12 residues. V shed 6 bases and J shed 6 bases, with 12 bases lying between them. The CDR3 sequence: CASRGGASEQYF. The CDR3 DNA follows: TGTGCCAGCAGGGGTGGAGCCTCCGAGCAGTACTTC.

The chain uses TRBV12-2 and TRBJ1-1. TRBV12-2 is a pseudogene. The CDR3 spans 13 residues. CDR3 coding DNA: TGTGCAAGTCGCCCCCCTTGGAACACTGAAGCTTTCTTT. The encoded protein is CASRPPWNTEAFF.

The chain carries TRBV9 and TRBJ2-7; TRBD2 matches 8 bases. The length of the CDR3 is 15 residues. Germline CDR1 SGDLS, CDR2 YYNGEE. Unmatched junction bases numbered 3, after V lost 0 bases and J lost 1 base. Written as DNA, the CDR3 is TGTGCCAGCAGCGTAGCTGCGGGAGGATCCTACGAGCAGTACTTC. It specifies CASSVAAGGSYEQYF.

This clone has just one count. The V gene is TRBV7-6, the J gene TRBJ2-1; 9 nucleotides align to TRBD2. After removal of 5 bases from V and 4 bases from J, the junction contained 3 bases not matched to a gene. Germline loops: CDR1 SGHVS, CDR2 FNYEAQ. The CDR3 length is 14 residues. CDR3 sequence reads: CASSRGLAYNEQFF. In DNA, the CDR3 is TGTGCCAGCAGCCGGGGACTAGCTTACAATGAGCAGTTCTTC.

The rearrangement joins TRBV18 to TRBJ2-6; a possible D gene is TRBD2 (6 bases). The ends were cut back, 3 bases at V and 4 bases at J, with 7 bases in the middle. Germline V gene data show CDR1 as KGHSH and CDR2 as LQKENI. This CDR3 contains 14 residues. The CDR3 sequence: CASSPGLGANVLTF. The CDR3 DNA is TGTGCCAGCTCACCGGGACTCGGGGCCAACGTCCTGACTTTC.

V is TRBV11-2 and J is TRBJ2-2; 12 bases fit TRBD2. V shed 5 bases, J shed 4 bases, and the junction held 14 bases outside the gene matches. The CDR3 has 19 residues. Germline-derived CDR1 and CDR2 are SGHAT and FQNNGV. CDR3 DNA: TGTGCCAGCAGCCGGGTACCGGGACTAGCGGGTCTTGCCACCGGGGAGCTGTTTTTT. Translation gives CASSRVPGLAGLATGELFF.

CDR3 region: CASTSSGREQYF. CDR3 nucleotide sequence: TGTGCCAGCACTTCGTCCGGGAGGGAGCAGTACTTC. This chain connects TRBV6-5 to TRBJ2-7, with 7 bases aligning to TRBD2. Germline values: CDR1 MNHEY, CDR2 SVGAGI. Trimming at V came to 7 bases and at J to 7 bases, leaving 7 bases not matched to a gene. The CDR3 loop spans 12 amino acids.

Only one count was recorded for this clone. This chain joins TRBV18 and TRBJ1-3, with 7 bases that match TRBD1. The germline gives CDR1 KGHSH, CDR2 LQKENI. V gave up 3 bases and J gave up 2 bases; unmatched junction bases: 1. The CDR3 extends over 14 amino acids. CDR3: CASSPGTAGNTIYF. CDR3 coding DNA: TGTGCCAGCTCACCGGGGACAGCTGGAAACACCATATATTTT.